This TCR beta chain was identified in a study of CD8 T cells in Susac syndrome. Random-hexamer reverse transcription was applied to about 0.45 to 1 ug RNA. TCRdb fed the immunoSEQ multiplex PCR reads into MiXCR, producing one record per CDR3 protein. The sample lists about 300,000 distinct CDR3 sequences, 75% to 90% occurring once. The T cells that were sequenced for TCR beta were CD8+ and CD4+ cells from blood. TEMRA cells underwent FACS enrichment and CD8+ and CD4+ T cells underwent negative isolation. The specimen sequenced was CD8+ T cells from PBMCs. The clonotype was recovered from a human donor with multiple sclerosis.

CDR3 sequence reads: CASSIFGLAGPTDEQFF. CDR3 DNA sequence: TGTGCCAGTAGTATCTTTGGCCTAGCGGGACCTACAGATGAGCAGTTCTTC. The rearrangement links TRBV19 to TRBJ2-1; 9 positions match TRBD2. CDR1 LNHDA and CDR2 SQIVND come from the germline V gene (reference sequence). The CDR3 has 17 residues. Germline trimming cut 3 bases from V and 8 bases from J; bases unmatched to any gene: 14.